This entry is about one T cell receptor beta chain. This clone was recorded only once. Its antigen is unknown. Nothing much larger sits one base from this clone, and base qualities are not available. The data originate from a study of OX40 agonist ivuxolimab in advanced cancers. Background on the whole study: Ivuxolimab was a fully human IgG2 agonistic monoclonal antibody targeting the costimulatory receptor OX40 (CD134). Intravenous ivuxolimab was administered to patients every 2 weeks at six dose levels: 0.01, 0.1, 0.3, 1.5, 3 and 10 mg/kg. Among the approximately 50 dose-escalation patients, some 20 had hepatocellular carcinoma, about 15 melanoma, 9 renal cell carcinoma and 9 head and neck cancer. In the dose-escalation cohort, approximately 82% of patients were male, and the mean age was approximately 60 years, with a range of about 20 to 79. Patients were allowed to have had prior anti-PD-1, anti-PD-L1 or anti-CTLA-4 therapy, and 30% to 50% of the dose-escalation patients had previously received checkpoint inhibitors. Partial responses occurred in three dose-escalation patients, of whom one had hepatocellular carcinoma and two had cutaneous melanoma. The point of sequencing TCRbeta in the periphery was to test whether ivuxolimab changed TCR sequence diversity and drove clonal T-cell expansion. The paper describes the monotherapy dose-escalation part (N = 52 patients) of the phase I trial of ivuxolimab.

Genomic DNA was isolated from the sorted cells so that the TCRbeta CDR3 region could be sequenced. TCRbeta CDR3 regions were sequenced using the immunoSEQ Assay. This is the immuneACCESS table as TCRdb keeps it, with only in-frame sequences that have V and J called. A part of the clones is gone; compared with another copy, unresolved V genes explain less than half, and the rest is unexplained. The table for this sample lists around 50,000 clones; about four fifths of them were counted only once. Approximately 1.2% of the sample lies in the top ten. Trimming removed 5 bases from V and 1 base from J, leaving 17 bases between the germline ends. CDR1 and CDR2 are read off the germline V gene as SGHTA and FQGNSA. Including cysteine and phenylalanine, the CDR3 has 16 amino acids. Only the CDR3 region is kept as DNA, spanning 48 bases read in frame from base 1. Patients with autoimmune disease history or receiving systemic immunosuppression were excluded from the trial. Peripheral blood for TCR sequencing was collected from all dose cohorts at baseline, on cycle 4 day 1, and on cycle 7 day 1. Samples came from an open-label, multicenter, first-in-human phase I dose-escalation trial of ivuxolimab. Adults with locally advanced or metastatic melanoma, renal cell, hepatocellular, or head and neck squamous cell carcinoma were enrolled in the trial. Before TCR sequencing, CD4+ and CD8+ T cells were separately sorted from peripheral blood.

Study-level results and caveats: In partial responders in the 0.1-3.0 mg/kg groups, normalized peripheral clonal expansion was found to be among the lowest, especially among CD8+ T cells. Low levels of normalized T-cell clonal expansion were also shown by some nonresponding patients. On average, CD8+ T cells showed more expanded clones than CD4+ T cells after ivuxolimab. Which antigens the clonally expanded peripheral T cells were specific for was not determined. At doses from 0.1 to 3.0 mg/kg, clonal expansion was seen in both CD4+ and CD8+ blood T cells between baseline and week 6.

The sequence derives from an adult with an advanced solid tumor such as melanoma, head and neck, liver or kidney cancer. The material sequenced was CD4+ or CD8+ T cells sorted from blood, taken in a trial of the OX40 agonist ivuxolimab. The V and J segments used are TRBV7-2 and TRBJ1-1; TRBD1 is perhaps the D gene, given 6 matching bases. The CDR3 region: CASSPETGLGNTEAFF. The DNA sequence follows: TGTGCCAGCAGCCCTGAGACAGGCTTAGGGAACACTGAAGCTTTCTTT.